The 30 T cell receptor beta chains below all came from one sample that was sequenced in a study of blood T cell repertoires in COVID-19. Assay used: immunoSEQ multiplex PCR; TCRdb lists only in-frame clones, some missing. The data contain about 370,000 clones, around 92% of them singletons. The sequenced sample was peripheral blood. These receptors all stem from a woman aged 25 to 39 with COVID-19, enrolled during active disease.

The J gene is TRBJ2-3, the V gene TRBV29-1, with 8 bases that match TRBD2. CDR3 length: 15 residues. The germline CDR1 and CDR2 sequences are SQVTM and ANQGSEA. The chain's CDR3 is CAFLERETSTDTQYF. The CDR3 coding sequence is TGCGCCTTTTTAGAGCGGGAGACTAGCACAGATACGCAGTATTTT.

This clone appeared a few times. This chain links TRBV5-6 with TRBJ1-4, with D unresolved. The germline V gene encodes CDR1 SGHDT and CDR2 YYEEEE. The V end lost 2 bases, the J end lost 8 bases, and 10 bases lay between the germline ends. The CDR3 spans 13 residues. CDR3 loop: CASSLWSGEKLFF. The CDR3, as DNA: TGTGCCAGCAGCTTATGGTCGGGGGAAAAACTGTTTTTT.

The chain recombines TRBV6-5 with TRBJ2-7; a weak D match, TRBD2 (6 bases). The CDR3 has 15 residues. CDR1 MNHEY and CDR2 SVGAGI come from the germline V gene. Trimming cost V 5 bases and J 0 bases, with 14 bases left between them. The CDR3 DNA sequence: TGTGCCAGCAGTCCCGGGGACTTGTCCTCCTACGAGCAGTACTTC. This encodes CASSPGDLSSYEQYF.

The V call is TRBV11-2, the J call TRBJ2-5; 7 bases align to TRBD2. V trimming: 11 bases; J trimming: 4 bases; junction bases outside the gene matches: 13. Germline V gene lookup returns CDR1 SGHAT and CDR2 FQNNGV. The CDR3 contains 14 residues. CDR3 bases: TGTGCCCATGGGGGGGGAGGGCGTTCAGAGACCCAGTACTTC. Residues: CAHGGGGRSETQYF.

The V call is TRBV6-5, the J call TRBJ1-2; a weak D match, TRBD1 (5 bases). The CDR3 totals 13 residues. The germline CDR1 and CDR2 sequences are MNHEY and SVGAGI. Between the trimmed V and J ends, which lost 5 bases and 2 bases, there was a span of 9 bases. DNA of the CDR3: TGTGCCAGCAGTCCGGGACTAAACTATGGCTACACCTTC. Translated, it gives CASSPGLNYGYTF.

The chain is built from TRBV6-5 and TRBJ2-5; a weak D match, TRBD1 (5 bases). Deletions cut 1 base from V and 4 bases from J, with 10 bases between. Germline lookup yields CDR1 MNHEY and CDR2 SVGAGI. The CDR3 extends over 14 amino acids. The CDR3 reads CASSYWAGSETQYF. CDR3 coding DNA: TGTGCCAGCAGTTACTGGGCAGGGTCAGAGACCCAGTACTTC.

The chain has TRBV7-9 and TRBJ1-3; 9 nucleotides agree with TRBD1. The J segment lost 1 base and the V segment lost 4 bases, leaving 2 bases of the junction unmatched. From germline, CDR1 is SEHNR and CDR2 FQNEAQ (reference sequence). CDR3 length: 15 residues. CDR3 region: CASSSTGGSGNTIYF. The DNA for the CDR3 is TGTGCCAGCAGCTCGACAGGGGGATCTGGAAACACCATATATTTT.

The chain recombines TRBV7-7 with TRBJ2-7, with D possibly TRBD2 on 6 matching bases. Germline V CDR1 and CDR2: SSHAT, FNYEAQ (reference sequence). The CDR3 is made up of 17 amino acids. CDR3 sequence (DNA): TGTGCTAGCAGCTTAGTGTGGTCTAAGGGAGGCTCCTACGAGCAGTACGTC. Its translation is CASSLVWSKGGSYEQYV.

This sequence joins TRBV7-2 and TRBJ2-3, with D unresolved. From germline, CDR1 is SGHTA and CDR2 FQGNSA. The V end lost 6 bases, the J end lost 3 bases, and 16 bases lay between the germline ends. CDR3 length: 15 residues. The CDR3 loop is CASSQMGAGTDTQYF. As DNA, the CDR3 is TGTGCCAGCAGTCAAATGGGCGCTGGTACAGATACGCAGTATTTT. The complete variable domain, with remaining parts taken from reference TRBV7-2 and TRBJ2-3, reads GAGVSQSPSNKVTEKGKDVELRCDPISGHTALYWYRQSLGQGLEFLIYFQGNSAPDKSGLPSDRFSAERTGGSVSTLTIQRTQQEDSAVYLCASSQMGAGTDTQYFGPGTRLTVL.

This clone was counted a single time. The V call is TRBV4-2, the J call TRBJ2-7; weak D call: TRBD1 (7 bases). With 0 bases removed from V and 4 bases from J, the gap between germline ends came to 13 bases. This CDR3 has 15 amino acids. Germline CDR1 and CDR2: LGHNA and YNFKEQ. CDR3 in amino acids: CASSQEWQGGYEQYV. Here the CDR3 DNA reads TGTGCCAGCAGCCAAGAATGGCAGGGGGGATACGAGCAGTACGTC.

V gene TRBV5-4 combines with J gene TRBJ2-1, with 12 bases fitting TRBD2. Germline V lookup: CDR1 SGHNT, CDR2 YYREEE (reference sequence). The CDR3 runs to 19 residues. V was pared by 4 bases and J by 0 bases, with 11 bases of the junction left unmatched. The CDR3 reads CASSRRLAGVWSSYNEQFF. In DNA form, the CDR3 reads TGTGCCAGCAGCCGACGACTAGCGGGAGTCTGGAGCTCCTACAATGAGCAGTTCTTC. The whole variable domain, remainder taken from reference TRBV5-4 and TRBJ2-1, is ETGVTQSPTHLIKTRGQQVTLRCSSQSGHNTVSWYQQALGQGPQFIFQYYREEENGRGNFPPRFSGLQFPNYSSELNVNALELDDSALYLCASSRRLAGVWSSYNEQFFGPGTRLTVL.

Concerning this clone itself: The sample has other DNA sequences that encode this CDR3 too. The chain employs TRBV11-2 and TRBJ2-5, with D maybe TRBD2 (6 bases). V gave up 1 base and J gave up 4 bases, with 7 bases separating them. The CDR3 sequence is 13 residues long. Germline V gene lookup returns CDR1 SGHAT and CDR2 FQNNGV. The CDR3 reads CASSLAGGETQYF. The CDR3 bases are TGTGCCAGCAGCTTAGCCGGGGGAGAGACCCAGTACTTC.

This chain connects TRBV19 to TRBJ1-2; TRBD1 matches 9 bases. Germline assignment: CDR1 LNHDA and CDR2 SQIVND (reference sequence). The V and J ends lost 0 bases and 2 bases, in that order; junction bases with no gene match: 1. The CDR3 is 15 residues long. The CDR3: CASSIETGGNYGYTF. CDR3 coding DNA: TGTGCCAGTAGTATAGAGACAGGGGGAAACTATGGCTACACCTTC.

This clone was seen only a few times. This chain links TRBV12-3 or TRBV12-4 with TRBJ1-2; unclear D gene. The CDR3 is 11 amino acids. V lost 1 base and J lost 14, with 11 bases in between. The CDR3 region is CASSLGGAITF. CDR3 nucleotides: TGTGCCAGCAGTTTAGGCGGAGCGATAACCTTC.

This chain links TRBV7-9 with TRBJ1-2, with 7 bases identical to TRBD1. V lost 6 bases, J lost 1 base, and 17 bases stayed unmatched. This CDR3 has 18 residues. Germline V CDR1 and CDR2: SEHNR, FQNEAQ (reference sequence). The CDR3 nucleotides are TGTGCCAGCAGGCCCCCAAGCAGGGGGTCCGGGATTAACTATGGCTACACCTTC. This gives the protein CASRPPSRGSGINYGYTF.

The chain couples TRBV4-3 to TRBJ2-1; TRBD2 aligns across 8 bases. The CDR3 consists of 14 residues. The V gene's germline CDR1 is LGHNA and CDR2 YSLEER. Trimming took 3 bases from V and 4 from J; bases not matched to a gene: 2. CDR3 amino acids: CASSHRGGYNEQFF. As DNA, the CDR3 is TGCGCCAGCAGCCACCGGGGGGGATACAATGAGCAGTTCTTC.

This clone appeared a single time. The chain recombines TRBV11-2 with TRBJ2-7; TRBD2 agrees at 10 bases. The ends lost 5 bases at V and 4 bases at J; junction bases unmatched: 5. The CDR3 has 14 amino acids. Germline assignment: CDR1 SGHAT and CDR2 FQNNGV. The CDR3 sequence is CASSGLAGVYEQYF. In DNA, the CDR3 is TGTGCCAGCAGCGGGCTAGCGGGGGTATACGAGCAGTACTTC. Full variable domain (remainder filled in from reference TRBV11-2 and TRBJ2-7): EAGVAQSPRYKIIEKRQSVAFWCNPISGHATLYWYQQILGQGPKLLIQFQNNGVVDDSQLPKDRFSAERLKGVDSTLKIQPAKLEDSAVYLCASSGLAGVYEQYFGPGTRLTVT.

CDR3 amino acids: CASSSRLAGPDTQYF. The CDR3, as DNA: TGTGCCAGCAGCTCCCGACTAGCGGGGCCAGATACGCAGTATTTT. V gene TRBV7-2 combines with J gene TRBJ2-3; TRBD2 matches at 11 bases. V gave up 4 bases and J gave up 4 bases; unmatched junction bases: 4. This CDR3 has 15 residues. Germline V CDR1 and CDR2: SGHTA, FQGNSA.

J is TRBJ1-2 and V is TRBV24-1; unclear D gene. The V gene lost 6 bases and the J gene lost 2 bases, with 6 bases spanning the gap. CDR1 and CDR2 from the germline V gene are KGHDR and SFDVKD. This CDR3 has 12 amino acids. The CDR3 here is CATSQSNYGYTF. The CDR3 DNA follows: TGTGCCACCAGTCAGTCCAACTATGGCTACACCTTC.

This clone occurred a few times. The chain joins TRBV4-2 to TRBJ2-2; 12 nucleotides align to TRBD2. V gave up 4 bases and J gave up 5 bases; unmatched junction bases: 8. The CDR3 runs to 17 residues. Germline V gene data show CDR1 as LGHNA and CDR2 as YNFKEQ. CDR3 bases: TGTGCCAGCAGCCTCACTAGCGGGGGGCCCGATACCGGGGAGCTGTTTTTT. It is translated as CASSLTSGGPDTGELFF.

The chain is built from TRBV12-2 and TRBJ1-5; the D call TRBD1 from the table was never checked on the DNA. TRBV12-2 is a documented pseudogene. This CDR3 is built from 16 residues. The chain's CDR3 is CASRLAGQDSNQPQHF. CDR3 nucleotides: TGTGCAAGTCGCTTAGCGGGCCAGGATTCTAATCAGCCCCAGCATTTT.

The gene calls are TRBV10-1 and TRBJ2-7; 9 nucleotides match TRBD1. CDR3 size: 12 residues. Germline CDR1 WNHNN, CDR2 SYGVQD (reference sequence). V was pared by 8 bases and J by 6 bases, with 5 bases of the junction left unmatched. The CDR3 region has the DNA TGCGCCAGCGGGACAGGGCCACGCGAGCAGTACTTC. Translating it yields CASGTGPREQYF.

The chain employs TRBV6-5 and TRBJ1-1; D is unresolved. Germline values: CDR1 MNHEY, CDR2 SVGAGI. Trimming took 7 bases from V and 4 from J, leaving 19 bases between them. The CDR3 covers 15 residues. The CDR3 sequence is CASNIRRSDLTEAFF. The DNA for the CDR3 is TGTGCCAGCAACATTCGACGGAGCGATCTCACTGAAGCTTTCTTT.

This CDR3 reads CASSLSGGRTEAFF. The CDR3 DNA reads TGTGCCAGCAGTTTAAGCGGGGGGCGAACTGAAGCTTTCTTT. V is TRBV28 and J is TRBJ1-1; weak D call: TRBD1 (6 bases). This CDR3 comprises 14 residues. V lost 2 bases, J lost 5 bases, and 12 bases lay in between. Germline CDR1 and CDR2: MDHEN and SYDVKM.

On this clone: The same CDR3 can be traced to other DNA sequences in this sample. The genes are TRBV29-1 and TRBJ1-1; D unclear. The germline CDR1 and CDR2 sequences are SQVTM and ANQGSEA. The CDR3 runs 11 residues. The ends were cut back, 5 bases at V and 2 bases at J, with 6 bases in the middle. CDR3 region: CSVTGNTEAFF. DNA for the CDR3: TGCAGCGTTACGGGAAACACTGAAGCTTTCTTT.

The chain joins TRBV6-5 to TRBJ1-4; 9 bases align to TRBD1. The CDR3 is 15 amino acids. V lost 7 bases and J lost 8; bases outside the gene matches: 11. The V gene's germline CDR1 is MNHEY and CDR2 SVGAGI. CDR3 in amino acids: CASNDGDRDVEKLFF. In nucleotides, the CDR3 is TGTGCCAGCAACGACGGGGACAGGGATGTAGAAAAACTGTTTTTT.

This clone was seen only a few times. The CDR3 sequence is CASSESRRSYEQYV. DNA of the CDR3: TGCGCCAGCAGTGAGTCGAGAAGAAGCTACGAGCAGTACGTC. The chain combines TRBV10-1 with TRBJ2-7; no reliable D call. The germline V and J ends were trimmed by 0 bases and 3 bases, with 9 bases remaining between them. Germline V gives CDR1 WNHNN, CDR2 SYGVQD (reference sequence). The CDR3 consists of 14 residues.

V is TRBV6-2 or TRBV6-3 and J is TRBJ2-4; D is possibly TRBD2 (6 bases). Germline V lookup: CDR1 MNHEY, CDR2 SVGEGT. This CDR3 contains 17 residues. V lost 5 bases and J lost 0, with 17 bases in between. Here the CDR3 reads CASSDGSQGLAKNIQYF. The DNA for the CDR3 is TGTGCCAGCAGTGATGGATCTCAGGGACTAGCCAAAAACATTCAGTACTTC.

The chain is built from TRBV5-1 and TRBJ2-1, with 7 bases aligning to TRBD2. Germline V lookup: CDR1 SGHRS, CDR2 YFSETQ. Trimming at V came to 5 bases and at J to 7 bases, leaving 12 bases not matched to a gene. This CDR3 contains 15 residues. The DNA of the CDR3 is TGCGCCAGCAGTAAGGGTCGATCCGGGGGGAATGAGCAGTTCTTC. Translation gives CASSKGRSGGNEQFF.

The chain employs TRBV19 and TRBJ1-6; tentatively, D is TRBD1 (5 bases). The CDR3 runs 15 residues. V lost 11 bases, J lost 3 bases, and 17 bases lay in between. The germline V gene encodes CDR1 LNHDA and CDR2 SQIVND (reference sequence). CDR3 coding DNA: TGTGCCTCGAATAGGGGCGGCAGCTATAATTCACCCCTCCACTTT. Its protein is CASNRGGSYNSPLHF.